This T cell receptor beta chain derives from a study of shared clonotypes between healthy human individuals. Study-level points and caveats: Non-shared clonotypes had lower generation probabilities than clonotypes shared by all four sorted-subset donors. A limitation of the genetic and exposure-history diversity represented arose from few donors. The sole specimen, blood, was sampled, and tissue repertoires likely differ.

Deep-level running was used for the assay. The assay was immunoSEQ multiplex PCR, and TCRdb's table has in-frame clones only and misses some. The table shows 1,500,000 or so clones, with roughly 96% occurring only once. This CDR3 spans 15 amino acids. In germline, CDR1 is SGDLS, CDR2 YYNGEE. V dropped 4 bases and J dropped 5; count of bases not matched to a gene: 9. As to this clone: Its cognate antigen is unknown.

Sequenced input: naive CD4+ T cells sorted from blood. This sample's subset: CD45RA+ positively selected. The source is a man aged 25-45 years in good health. The chain has TRBV9 and TRBJ2-7; 10 bases are shared with TRBD1. In nucleotides, the CDR3 is TGTGCCAGCAGCTTACCGGGACAGGGGACCAACGAGCAGTACTTC. This codes for CASSLPGQGTNEQYF.